The following is a TCR beta chain sequence with its context. Its antigen remains unidentified. Time point meaning: persistent/refractory GD, antithyroid drugs over 5 years with positive TRAb. After RNA was extracted from PBMCs, the TCR library was made from it. This sample is drawn from a study of regulatory T cells in long-lasting Graves disease. Study outcomes and limitations: Segments TRBV28, TRBJ1-2 and TRBJ2-5 showed preferential usage in persistent disease.

V shed 5 bases, J shed 4 bases, and the junction held 9 bases outside the gene matches. Germline loops: CDR1 GTSNPN, CDR2 SVGIG (reference sequence). The CDR3 is 14 residues long. Construction of TCR beta libraries relied on iRepertoire HTBI primers and on Arm-PCR targeting CDR3 regions. Authors' processing steps: Detected in the samples were just over 60 TRBV and over 11 TRBJ segments. TCRdb passed the multiplex PCR reads through MiXCR, listing each CDR3 protein once. TCRdb's processing, not the study's, gives the V and J calls here. In the table there are roughly 450,000 distinct CDR3 sequences, about 22% of which are singletons.

The receptor comes from a female donor with Graves disease. The chain recombines TRBV30 with TRBJ1-2, with TRBD1 identical over 8 bases. The material sequenced was peripheral blood mononuclear cells (PBMCs), taken when the disease was refractory, from a patient treated with antithyroid drugs. The chain's CDR3 is CAWLQTGGSYGYTF. In nucleotides, the CDR3 is TGTGCCTGGCTCCAAACAGGGGGTAGCTATGGCTACACCTTC.